This record covers a single T cell receptor beta chain. Antigen specificity is unknown. Trimming at V came to 4 bases and at J to 2 bases, leaving 6 bases not matched to a gene. CDR1 and CDR2 (germline): SGHVS, FQNEAQ. CDR3 length: 15 amino acids. The data stem from a study of CD8 T cell repertoires and HIV-1 epitope variants. The method was immunoSEQ multiplex PCR; TCRdb's version includes in-frame clones alone and lacks a portion of them. The table shows 4,500 to 6,000 clones, with less than 70% occurring only once. The chain is built from TRBV7-8 and TRBJ2-7, with 9 bases matching TRBD1. This receptor was taken from a male donor with HIV. The sequenced sample was cultured CD8+ T cells derived from PBMCs. CDR3 protein: CASSSNRDRAYEQYF. DNA for the CDR3: TGTGCCAGCAGCTCAAACCGGGACAGGGCCTACGAGCAGTACTTC.